This entry lists 17 T cell receptor beta chains sequenced from one sample in a study of blood T cell repertoires in COVID-19. Measured with immunoSEQ multiplex PCR; TCRdb has only the in-frame clones, and not every one. This table holds tens of thousands of clones, roughly 87% found once. Sequencing was carried out using peripheral blood. The receptors come from a human donor with active COVID-19. The donor label of this sample is uncertain.

The chain carries TRBV18 and TRBJ2-1; TRBD2 matches at 9 bases. CDR3 length: 16 amino acids. Germline V gives CDR1 KGHSH, CDR2 LQKENI. V was clipped by 3 bases and J by 8 bases; unmatched bases: 11. CDR3 nucleotides: TGTGCCAGCTCACCGGGACTAGCCCCCTCTACACATGAGCAGTTCTTC. Encoded protein: CASSPGLAPSTHEQFF.

The chain combines TRBV4-3 with TRBJ2-4; 10 positions agree with TRBD2. The V gene's germline CDR1 is LGHNA and CDR2 YSLEER. This CDR3 is built from 16 residues. The V segment lost 4 bases and the J segment 8 bases; nucleotides outside the gene matches: 11. The CDR3 DNA is TGCGCCAGCAGCCCCACCGTAGCGGGAGGCCGGGACATTCAGTACTTC. Encoded protein: CASSPTVAGGRDIQYF.

The chain couples TRBV6-5 to TRBJ2-7, with a weak D call TRBD2 (6 bases). The CDR3 length is 13 residues. Germline CDR1 reads MNHEY; CDR2 reads SVGAGI. Deletions cut 6 bases from V and 2 bases from J, with 11 bases between. The CDR3 DNA reads TGTGCCAGCAGGGGGGACTCAACCTACGAGCAGTACTTC. Protein product: CASRGDSTYEQYF.

The chain employs TRBV3-1 (or the pseudogene TRBV3-2) and TRBJ2-7; perhaps TRBD2 as D (7 bases). There are 14 residues in the CDR3. The germline V and J ends were trimmed by 1 base and 6 bases, with 13 bases remaining between them. The germline CDR1 and CDR2 sequences are LGHDT and YNNKEL (reference sequence). The CDR3 bases are TGTGCCAGCAGCCAAGGGGCAGGGGAGGGCGAGCAGTACTTC. It encodes CASSQGAGEGEQYF.

The V gene is TRBV29-1, the J gene TRBJ2-3; D is perhaps TRBD2 (5 bases). CDR1 is SQVTM and CDR2 is ANQGSEA in the germline V gene. V dropped 4 bases and J dropped 2 bases, with 13 bases sitting between them. This CDR3 spans 14 amino acids. The CDR3 DNA reads TGCAGCGTTGGGGCCAGCGGCTACACAGATACGCAGTATTTT. Translating gives CSVGASGYTDTQYF.

The V gene is TRBV9, the J gene TRBJ1-2; D is uncertain. V was clipped by 0 bases and J by 5 bases, with 17 bases between them. Germline CDR1 SGDLS, CDR2 YYNGEE. This CDR3 contains 16 residues. In DNA form, the CDR3 reads TGTGCCAGCAGCGTAGTCCCCAATATTGACTTTTATGGCTACACCTTC. Protein product: CASSVVPNIDFYGYTF.

This sequence joins TRBV5-6 and TRBJ2-4; TRBD1 matches at 12 bases. The CDR3 is 18 amino acids. The ends lost 4 bases at V and 2 bases at J; junction bases unmatched: 10. The germline gives CDR1 SGHDT, CDR2 YYEEEE. CDR3 DNA sequence: TGTGCCAGCAGCGTCACCGGGACAGGGGGCAGGTCCAAAAACATTCAGTACTTC. Translating it yields CASSVTGTGGRSKNIQYF. The full variable domain, rest sourced from reference TRBV5-6 and TRBJ2-4, is DAGVTQSPTHLIKTRGQQVTLRCSPKSGHDTVSWYQQALGQGPQFIFQYYEEEERQRGNFPDRFSGHQFPNYSSELNVNALLLGDSALYLCASSVTGTGGRSKNIQYFGAGTRLSVL.

The chain links TRBV6-1 to TRBJ2-5; D remains ambiguous. V was shortened by 3 bases and J by 5 bases, with 10 bases between the two germline ends. The CDR3 length is 13 residues. The germline V gene encodes CDR1 MNHNS and CDR2 SASEGT. CDR3 DNA sequence: TGTGCCAGCAGTGACCCCGGGTCTGAGACCCAGTACTTC. This codes for CASSDPGSETQYF.

This clone was counted once. J is TRBJ1-1 and V is TRBV6-5, with D possibly matching TRBD1 (6 bases). V was cut by 6 bases and J by 4 bases, with 12 bases left in between. This CDR3 comprises 13 residues. Germline V gene data show CDR1 as MNHEY and CDR2 as SVGAGI. The CDR3: CASRVRGRTEAFF. The CDR3 region has the DNA TGTGCCAGCAGGGTCAGGGGACGCACTGAAGCTTTCTTT.

The genes are TRBV9 and TRBJ2-3; no definite D call. V lost 1 base and J lost 1, with 4 bases in between. Germline CDR1 is SGDLS and CDR2 is YYNGEE. The CDR3 is made up of 13 amino acids. CDR3 DNA sequence: TGTGCCAGCAGCGTACTAGGCACAGATACGCAGTATTTT. Its protein is CASSVLGTDTQYF.

The genes are TRBV4-1 and TRBJ2-7, with 9 bases lining up with TRBD1. CDR3 size: 15 residues. CDR1 is MGHRA, CDR2 YSYEKL, per germline. The trim removed 1 base at V and 5 bases at J, leaving 6 bases unmatched. CDR3 in DNA: TGCGCCAGCAGCCAAGGGACAGGGGTCGGCAACGAGCAGTACTTC. This translates into CASSQGTGVGNEQYF.

This chain uses TRBV9 with TRBJ2-1, with 11 bases aligning to TRBD2. The germline CDR1 and CDR2 sequences are SGDLS and YYNGEE. This CDR3 comprises 16 residues. V lost 4 bases and J lost 8; bases outside the gene matches: 11. The CDR3 here is CASSIMGLAEGDEQFF. DNA of the CDR3: TGTGCCAGCAGCATAATGGGACTAGCGGAGGGCGATGAGCAGTTCTTC. The whole variable domain, filled in from reference TRBV9 and TRBJ2-1, reads DSGVTQTPKHLITATGQRVTLRCSPRSGDLSVYWYQQSLDQGLQFLIQYYNGEERAKGNILERFSAQQFPDLHSELNLSSLELGDSALYFCASSIMGLAEGDEQFFGPGTRLTVL.

This sequence joins TRBV7-6 and TRBJ2-3, with 8 bases that match TRBD1. V gave up 0 bases and J gave up 3 bases; unmatched junction bases: 11. The CDR3 extends over 18 amino acids. Germline V gives CDR1 SGHVS, CDR2 FNYEAQ. CDR3 sequence (DNA): TGTGCCAGCAGCTTAGCGTTGTCCGGGACAGGAGGTACAGATACGCAGTATTTT. Translating gives CASSLALSGTGGTDTQYF.

The rearrangement links TRBV18 to TRBJ2-7, with D perhaps matching TRBD1 (6 bases). The CDR3 sequence is 12 residues long. CDR1 and CDR2 (germline): KGHSH, LQKENI. V dropped 3 bases and J dropped 5 bases, with 8 bases sitting between them. The chain's CDR3 is CASSPQGNEQYF. CDR3 sequence (DNA): TGTGCCAGCTCACCGCAGGGGAACGAGCAGTACTTC.

This chain connects TRBV12-5 to TRBJ2-1, with TRBD2 matching 8 bases. V shed 0 bases, J shed 4 bases, and the junction held 14 bases outside the gene matches. The CDR3 is 19 amino acids. The V gene's germline CDR1 is LGHNT and CDR2 FRNRAP. The CDR3 DNA reads as TGTGCTAGTGGTTTGGTAAAATTCGAAGCGGGAGCCGTTTACAATGAGCAGTTCTTC. Translated, it gives CASGLVKFEAGAVYNEQFF.

The rearrangement links TRBV18 to TRBJ1-5; D unresolved. Trimming cost V 1 base and J 4 bases, with 5 bases left between them. CDR3 length: 13 residues. CDR1 KGHSH and CDR2 LQKENI come from the germline V gene. The DNA of the CDR3 is TGTGCCAGCTCACCACGTGAGAATCAGCCCCAGCATTTT. It specifies CASSPRENQPQHF.

This rearrangement joins TRBV2 to TRBJ2-5, with 9 bases lining up with TRBD2. Germline loops: CDR1 SNHLY, CDR2 FYNNEI. The CDR3 loop spans 16 amino acids. The V gene end was trimmed by 5 bases and the J gene end by 0 bases; junction bases not matched to a gene: 7. This CDR3 is CASSWNSGRYQETQYF. CDR3 DNA sequence: TGTGCCAGCAGTTGGAATAGCGGGAGATACCAAGAGACCCAGTACTTC.